This T cell receptor (beta chain) was recovered during a study of blood T cell repertoires in COVID-19. The wider study: Samples came from the United States, Italy and Spain, spanning acute and convalescent COVID-19. Sample material is recorded as cDNA or gDNA derived from T cells, B-cell-depleted T cells, or PBMCs.

TCRdb's table, derived via immunoSEQ multiplex PCR, lists solely in-frame clones and lacks some. In the table there are roughly 460,000 clones, 80% to 90% of which are singletons. Germline V gene data show CDR1 as SGHTA and CDR2 as FQGTGA. The CDR3 totals 13 residues. The germline V and J ends were trimmed by 5 bases and 2 bases, with 9 bases remaining between them. The count of this clone is one. A Seattle source enrolled patients during active infection and followed them longitudinally. V gene TRBV7-3 combines with J gene TRBJ2-5; tentatively, D is TRBD1 (6 bases). Sequenced material: peripheral blood. The receptor comes from a man aged 18 to 29 with COVID-19, enrolled during active disease. Written as DNA, the CDR3 is TGTGCCAGCAGCCGACAGGTACAAGAGACCCAGTACTTC. Protein sequence: CASSRQVQETQYF. Full variable domain (rest looked up from reference TRBV7-3 and TRBJ2-5): GAGVSQTPSNKVTEKGKYVELRCDPISGHTALYWYRQSLGQGPEFLIYFQGTGAADDSGLPNDRFFAVRPEGSVSTLKIQRTERGDSAVYLCASSRQVQETQYFGPGTRLLVL.